The clone carrying this T cell receptor beta chain has just a few counts. The sample is drawn from a study of CD8 T cells in Susac syndrome. Random hexamers were used to reverse transcribe about 0.5 to 1 ug of RNA. TCRdb ran MiXCR on the immunoSEQ multiplex PCR reads and lists one entry per CDR3 protein. The sample lists 250,000 to 300,000 distinct CDR3 sequences; roughly 81% were seen once. V was shortened by 0 bases and J by 5 bases, with 9 bases between the two germline ends. CDR3 size: 13 residues. CDR1 and CDR2 from the germline V gene are SGDLS and YYNGEE. CD8+ and CD4+ T cells from blood underwent TCR beta sequencing, which was carried out in a high-throughput format.

The chain carries TRBV9 and TRBJ2-7; weak D call: TRBD2 (5 bases). The sequence was obtained from a human donor with multiple sclerosis. Sequencing was performed on CD8+ T cells from PBMCs. The CDR3 protein is CASSVGSGNEQYF. Here the CDR3 DNA reads TGTGCCAGCAGCGTAGGTTCGGGGAACGAGCAGTACTTC.